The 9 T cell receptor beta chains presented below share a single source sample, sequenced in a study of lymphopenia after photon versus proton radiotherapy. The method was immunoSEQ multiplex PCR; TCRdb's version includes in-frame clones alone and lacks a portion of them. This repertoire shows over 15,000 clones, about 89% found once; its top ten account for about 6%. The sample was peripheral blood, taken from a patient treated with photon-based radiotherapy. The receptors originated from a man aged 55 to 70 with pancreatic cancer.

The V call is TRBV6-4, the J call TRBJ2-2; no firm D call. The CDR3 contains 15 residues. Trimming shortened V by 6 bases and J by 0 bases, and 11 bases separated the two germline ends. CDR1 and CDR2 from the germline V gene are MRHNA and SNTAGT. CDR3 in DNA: TGTGCCAGCAGAGAGAGCTCGGCGAACACCGGGGAGCTGTTTTTT. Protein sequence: CASRESSANTGELFF.

CDR3 sequence: CSVSPGGVGEKLFF. The CDR3 nucleotides read TGCAGCGTTTCTCCCGGGGGAGTGGGTGAAAAACTGTTTTTT. The chain recombines TRBV29-1 with TRBJ1-4; D is possibly TRBD1 (5 bases). The CDR3 length is 14 residues. Germline lookup yields CDR1 SQVTM and CDR2 ANQGSEA. V gave up 5 bases and J gave up 7 bases, with 17 bases separating them.

For the CDR3, the DNA is TGTGCCAGCAGTTACTCGGGGACAGGGCCCTCCTACGAGCAGTACTTC. This codes for CASSYSGTGPSYEQYF. J is TRBJ2-7 and V is TRBV6-5, with 9 bases that match TRBD1. This CDR3 is built from 16 residues. V dropped 0 bases and J dropped 0; count of bases not matched to a gene: 3. Germline V gene data show CDR1 as MNHEY and CDR2 as SVGAGI.

The CDR3 bases are TGTGCCAGCAGCGCCGGGCCCCGGCCCTACGAGCAGTACTTC. It codes for CASSAGPRPYEQYF. This chain links TRBV9 with TRBJ2-7; D ambiguous. The V end was cut by 3 bases, the J end by 2 bases, with 12 bases between. Germline CDR1 SGDLS, CDR2 YYNGEE. The CDR3 runs 14 residues.

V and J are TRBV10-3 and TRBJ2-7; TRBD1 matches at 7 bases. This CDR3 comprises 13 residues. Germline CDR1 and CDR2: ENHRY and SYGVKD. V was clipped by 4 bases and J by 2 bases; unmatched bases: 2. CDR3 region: CAISGTGTYEQYF. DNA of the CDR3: TGTGCCATCAGTGGGACAGGAACCTACGAGCAGTACTTC.

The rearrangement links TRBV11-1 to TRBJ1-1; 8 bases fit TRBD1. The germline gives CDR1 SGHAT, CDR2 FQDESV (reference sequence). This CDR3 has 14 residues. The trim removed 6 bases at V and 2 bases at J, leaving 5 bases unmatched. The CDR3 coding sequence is TGTGCCAGCAGGAACAGGGGGGTAAACACTGAAGCTTTCTTT. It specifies CASRNRGVNTEAFF.

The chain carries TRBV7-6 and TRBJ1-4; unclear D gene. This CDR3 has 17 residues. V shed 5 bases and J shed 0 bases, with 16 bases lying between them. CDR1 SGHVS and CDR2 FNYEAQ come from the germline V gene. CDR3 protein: CASSPKHRFATNEKLFF. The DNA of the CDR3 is TGTGCCAGCAGCCCCAAACACCGATTTGCAACTAATGAAAAACTGTTTTTT.

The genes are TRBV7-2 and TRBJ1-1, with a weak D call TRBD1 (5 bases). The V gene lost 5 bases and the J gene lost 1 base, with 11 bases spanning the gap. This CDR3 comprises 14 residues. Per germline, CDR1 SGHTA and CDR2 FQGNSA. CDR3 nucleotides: TGTGCCAGCAGCCTCGAAAGGGGGAACACTGAAGCTTTCTTT. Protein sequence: CASSLERGNTEAFF.

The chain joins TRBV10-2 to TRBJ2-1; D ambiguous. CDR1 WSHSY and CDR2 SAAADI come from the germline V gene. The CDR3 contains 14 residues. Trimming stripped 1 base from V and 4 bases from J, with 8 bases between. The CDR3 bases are TGCGCCAGCAGTGAGTGGACCAAATACAATGAGCAGTTCTTC. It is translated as CASSEWTKYNEQFF.